Listed below are T cell receptor beta chains from one sample, sequenced in a study of CD8 T cells in ankylosing spondylitis. TCRdb recomputed calls from the 5' RACE reads with MiXCR, one row per CDR3 protein. This table has around 150,000 distinct CDR3 sequences, about an eighth appearing once. Specimen: blood, either unsorted or a sorted T cell fraction (not recorded which). The receptors come from a female donor with ankylosing spondylitis or in good health (not recorded which). Both conserved end residues are part of each CDR3. Each record gives: CDR3 protein, CDR3 DNA, D gene, clone size, V gene, J gene. The D gene is left open where the match is weak. Expanded clones get a size class; other rows say once, few or many, or leave the size out.

CDR3 protein: CASSVGNSGNTIYF
CDR3 DNA: TGTGCCAGCAGCGTGGGGAACTCTGGAAACACCATATATTTT
D gene: NA
clone size: many
V gene: TRBV9
J gene: TRBJ1-3

CDR3 protein: CASSGPRWGNGYTF
CDR3 DNA: TGTGCCAGCAGCGGCCCCCGGTGGGGCAATGGCTACACCTTC
D gene: NA
clone size: few
V gene: TRBV7-8
J gene: TRBJ1-2

CDR3 protein: CASSEAGYNEQFF
CDR3 DNA: TGTGCCAGCAGTGAAGCGGGCTACAATGAGCAGTTCTTC
D gene: NA
clone size: many
V gene: TRBV2
J gene: TRBJ2-1

CDR3 protein: CAWSVQGTDQFF
CDR3 DNA: TGTGCCTGGAGTGTCCAGGGAACCGACCAGTTCTTC
D gene: NA
clone size: many
V gene: TRBV30
J gene: TRBJ2-1

CDR3 protein: CSARARANYGYTF
CDR3 DNA: TGCAGTGCTAGAGCGAGGGCTAACTATGGCTACACCTTC
D gene: NA
clone size: few
V gene: TRBV20-1
J gene: TRBJ1-2

CDR3 protein: CASSVGGGYGYTF
CDR3 DNA: TGTGCCAGCAGCGTAGGGGGCGGCTATGGCTACACCTTC
D gene: TRBD1
clone size: NA
V gene: TRBV12-3/TRBV12-4
J gene: TRBJ1-2

CDR3 protein: CSARDITYEQYF
CDR3 DNA: TGCAGTGCGCGGGACATTACCTACGAGCAGTACTTC
D gene: NA
clone size: many
V gene: TRBV20-1
J gene: TRBJ2-7

CDR3 protein: CASSGAKNIQYF
CDR3 DNA: TGTGCCAGTAGTGGAGCCAAAAACATTCAGTACTTC
D gene: NA
clone size: many
V gene: TRBV19
J gene: TRBJ2-4

CDR3 protein: CASLGRETGNTIYF
CDR3 DNA: TGTGCCAGCTTGGGGCGAGAGACTGGAAACACCATATATTTT
D gene: NA
clone size: many
V gene: TRBV2
J gene: TRBJ1-3

CDR3 protein: CASSFGQRNTGELFF
CDR3 DNA: TGTGCCAGCAGCTTCGGACAACGGAACACCGGGGAGCTGTTTTTT
D gene: NA
clone size: many
V gene: TRBV7-7
J gene: TRBJ2-2

CDR3 protein: CASSTGQGRGGYTF
CDR3 DNA: TGCGCCAGCAGCACCGGACAGGGGCGAGGTGGCTACACCTTC
D gene: TRBD1
clone size: many
V gene: TRBV5-1
J gene: TRBJ1-2

CDR3 protein: CASSLRRTGYISEKLFF
CDR3 DNA: TGTGCCAGCAGCTTGAGACGGACAGGGTATATCTCCGAGAAACTGTTTTTT
D gene: TRBD1
clone size: NA
V gene: TRBV5-6
J gene: TRBJ1-4

CDR3 protein: CSARSSGGPEKLFF
CDR3 DNA: TGCAGTGCTAGAAGTTCGGGGGGCCCTGAAAAACTGTTTTTT
D gene: NA
clone size: many
V gene: TRBV20-1
J gene: TRBJ1-4

CDR3 protein: CASSLGLVQVGEQFF
CDR3 DNA: TGTGCCAGCAGCCTCGGACTAGTTCAGGTTGGTGAGCAGTTCTTC
D gene: TRBD2
clone size: many
V gene: TRBV7-2
J gene: TRBJ2-1

CDR3 protein: CSAREDRDAQHF
CDR3 DNA: TGCAGTGCTAGAGAAGACCGAGATGCCCAGCATTTT
D gene: NA
clone size: many
V gene: TRBV20-1
J gene: TRBJ1-5